This is a list of T cell receptor beta chains from one sample in a study of blood T cell repertoires in COVID-19. Sequencing used immunoSEQ multiplex PCR; TCRdb keeps in-frame clones, though not all of them. Here the sample spans about 200,000 clones, 70% to 90% being singletons. The sample was peripheral blood. These receptors all come from a man aged 55 to 70 with COVID-19, enrolled during active disease. The CDR3 runs from the conserved cysteine through the conserved F or W. D genes are given only for firm matches. Clone size appears in some rows only: once, few, many, or a class for an expanded clone.

size: .
D: .
V: TRBV20-1
J: TRBJ2-1
DNA: TGCAGTGCTAGTACAGGGCATCTGAAGGTAGGCAATGAGCAGTTCTTC
CDR3: CSASTGHLKVGNEQFF

size: .
D: TRBD2
V: TRBV10-3
J: TRBJ2-7
DNA: TGTGCCATCAGGCGAACTCTAGCGGGCGCCTACGAGCAGTACTTC
CDR3: CAIRRTLAGAYEQYF

size: once
D: .
V: TRBV28
J: TRBJ1-2
DNA: TGTGCCAGCAGTTTGTCTACATCGGGATTCTATGGCTACACCTTC
CDR3: CASSLSTSGFYGYTF

size: .
D: .
V: TRBV7-6
J: TRBJ1-2
DNA: TGTGCCAGCAGCAACTCGGGGGGGGGCGACTATGGCTACACCTTC
CDR3: CASSNSGGGDYGYTF

size: once
D: TRBD1
V: TRBV5-4
J: TRBJ1-3
DNA: TGTGCCAGCAGCCAGACAGGGCCCGGAAACACCATATATTTT
CDR3: CASSQTGPGNTIYF

size: .
D: .
V: TRBV15
J: TRBJ1-2
DNA: TGTGCCACCAGCCTAGGGGGAGAGTATGGCTACACCTTC
CDR3: CATSLGGEYGYTF

size: .
D: TRBD1
V: TRBV19
J: TRBJ2-7
DNA: TGTGCCAGTAGTGCCTTAGGGGGCGAGGACGAGCAGTACTTC
CDR3: CASSALGGEDEQYF

size: .
D: .
V: TRBV3-1/TRBV3-2
J: TRBJ1-2
DNA: TGTGCCAGCAGCCATGGGAGTATTAACTATGGCTACACCTTC
CDR3: CASSHGSINYGYTF

size: .
D: .
V: TRBV5-1
J: TRBJ1-3
DNA: TGCGCCAGCAGCTCCGAGGGGGAGACACCAAACACCATATATTTT
CDR3: CASSSEGETPNTIYF

size: .
D: TRBD1
V: TRBV3-1/TRBV3-2
J: TRBJ1-6
DNA: TGTGCCAGCAGTTTGGGGACAGGGGGCAGGAATTCACCCCTCCACTTT
CDR3: CASSLGTGGRNSPLHF

size: .
D: .
V: TRBV5-1
J: TRBJ2-5
DNA: TGCGCCAGCAGCTTAGGCCCCGGGCGGGAAGAGACCCAGTACTTC
CDR3: CASSLGPGREETQYF

size: .
D: TRBD2
V: TRBV27
J: TRBJ2-3
DNA: TGTGCCAGCAGTTTATCTCCTAGCGGGAGTACAGATACGCAGTATTTT
CDR3: CASSLSPSGSTDTQYF

size: few
D: TRBD1
V: TRBV5-1
J: TRBJ1-1
DNA: TGCGCCAGCAACCCTCAGGGGGCGATCACTGAAGCTTTCTTT
CDR3: CASNPQGAITEAFF

size: .
D: .
V: TRBV15
J: TRBJ2-7
DNA: TGTGCCACCAGCAGAGATTGGGGCTTAGGACAGACCTACGAGCAGTACTTC
CDR3: CATSRDWGLGQTYEQYF

size: .
D: .
V: TRBV4-1
J: TRBJ1-1
DNA: TGCGCCAGCAGCCACCAGGAGGGGATGAACACTGAAGCTTTCTTT
CDR3: CASSHQEGMNTEAFF

size: .
D: .
V: TRBV9
J: TRBJ2-3
DNA: TGTGCCAGCAGCGGACGATTGGCAGGGGTAAGGTCAGATACGCAGTATTTT
CDR3: CASSGRLAGVRSDTQYF

size: .
D: TRBD1
V: TRBV18
J: TRBJ1-2
DNA: TGTGCCAGCTCACCGAGGACAGGGGACTTCTATGGCTACACCTTC
CDR3: CASSPRTGDFYGYTF

size: .
D: TRBD1
V: TRBV6-4
J: TRBJ1-2
DNA: TGTGCCAGCAGTGACTGGGACAGGGGGGATGGCTACACCTTC
CDR3: CASSDWDRGDGYTF

size: .
D: .
V: TRBV15
J: TRBJ2-5
DNA: TGTGCCACCAGCAGCGGCCCGGGGAGCCAAGAGACCCAGTACTTC
CDR3: CATSSGPGSQETQYF

size: once
D: TRBD1
V: TRBV3-1/TRBV3-2
J: TRBJ1-5
DNA: TGTGCCAGCAGCCAAAGGGGGCCTTATAGCAATCAGCCCCAGCATTTT
CDR3: CASSQRGPYSNQPQHF

size: once
D: .
V: TRBV4-1
J: TRBJ1-6
DNA: TGCGCCAGCAGCCAAGAAGGAAGGACGAGGGCTCGGACCTATAATTCACCCCTCCACTTT
CDR3: CASSQEGRTRARTYNSPLHF

size: .
D: .
V: TRBV27
J: TRBJ1-2
DNA: TGTGCCAGCCTTCCGCTAGGGGTTTCTATGAGCTACACCTTC
CDR3: CASLPLGVSMSYTF

size: .
D: TRBD1
V: TRBV28
J: TRBJ1-5
DNA: TGTGCCAGCAGTTTAACAGGGGGCAGTCAGCCCCAGCATTTT
CDR3: CASSLTGGSQPQHF

size: .
D: .
V: TRBV9
J: TRBJ1-1
DNA: TGTGCCAGCACCAACCCTGGCGGCACTGAAGCTTTCTTT
CDR3: CASTNPGGTEAFF

size: .
D: .
V: TRBV7-2
J: TRBJ1-6
DNA: TGTGCCAGCAGCCCCCCCCAGGGAGGGATGTTTTCACCCCTCCACTTT
CDR3: CASSPPQGGMFSPLHF

size: .
D: .
V: TRBV21-1
J: TRBJ1-5
DNA: TGTGCCAGCAGCGCTATAATTACAGGTGCTTATCTCCCCCAGCATTTT
CDR3: CASSAIITGAYLPQHF

size: few
D: .
V: TRBV28
J: TRBJ1-1
DNA: TGTGCCAGCAGTCAGGGTTGGGACACTGAAGCTTTCTTT
CDR3: CASSQGWDTEAFF

size: many
D: .
V: TRBV10-1
J: TRBJ2-2
DNA: TGCGCCAGCAGAGAGGGACAGAACACCGGGGAGCTGTTTTTT
CDR3: CASREGQNTGELFF

size: .
D: TRBD1
V: TRBV2
J: TRBJ1-2
DNA: TGTGCCAGCACCTATCGGGGACAGCTAAACTATGGCTACACCTTC
CDR3: CASTYRGQLNYGYTF

size: .
D: .
V: TRBV28
J: TRBJ1-5
DNA: TGTGCCAGCAGTTTCACAGGGATAACGCAGCCCCAGCATTTT
CDR3: CASSFTGITQPQHF

size: .
D: .
V: TRBV30
J: TRBJ1-2
DNA: TGTGCCTGGAGTGTGGAGTCACCTTCTAACTATGGCTACACCTTC
CDR3: CAWSVESPSNYGYTF

size: .
D: .
V: TRBV7-9
J: TRBJ1-2
DNA: TGTGCCAGCAGCCGGTTTTACTATGGCTACACCTTC
CDR3: CASSRFYYGYTF

size: .
D: .
V: TRBV7-2
J: TRBJ2-4
DNA: TGTGCCAGCAGCTTTCACAAAAACATTCAGTACTTC
CDR3: CASSFHKNIQYF

size: .
D: TRBD1
V: TRBV7-2
J: TRBJ1-2
DNA: TGTGCCAGCAGCCGGGACAGATCAACCTATGGCTACACCTTC
CDR3: CASSRDRSTYGYTF

size: .
D: .
V: TRBV7-9
J: TRBJ1-4
DNA: TGTGCCAGCAGCCTCGGGACTGATAATGAAAAACTGTTTTTT
CDR3: CASSLGTDNEKLFF

size: .
D: .
V: TRBV28
J: TRBJ1-1
DNA: TGTGCCAGCATTCGAGGGTCTTTGAACACTGAAGCTTTCTTT
CDR3: CASIRGSLNTEAFF

size: .
D: .
V: TRBV6-1
J: TRBJ2-5
DNA: TGTGCCAGCAGTGAAGGGAGGGAGACCCAGTACTTC
CDR3: CASSEGRETQYF

size: .
D: .
V: TRBV14
J: TRBJ2-7
DNA: TGTGCCAGCAGCCAAGATTTAGCTGGCGAGCAGTACTTC
CDR3: CASSQDLAGEQYF

size: .
D: .
V: TRBV3-1/TRBV3-2
J: TRBJ1-1
DNA: TGTGCCAGCAGCCAAGTTCCGGGAGTCACTGAAGCTTTCTTT
CDR3: CASSQVPGVTEAFF

size: .
D: .
V: TRBV5-8
J: TRBJ2-7
DNA: TGTGCCAGCAGCATAAATAACGTCAGGTACTTC
CDR3: CASSINNVRYF

size: few
D: .
V: TRBV2
J: TRBJ1-5
DNA: TGTGCCAGGGGCGCAGGGGCAAATCAGCCCCAGCATTTT
CDR3: CARGAGANQPQHF

size: .
D: TRBD1
V: TRBV13
J: TRBJ1-5
DNA: TGTGCCAGCAGCTGGGACAGGGGGGGTCAGCCCCAGCATTTT
CDR3: CASSWDRGGQPQHF

size: .
D: .
V: TRBV27
J: TRBJ2-1
DNA: TGTGCCAGCAGTTTATCGTTTGGGCAAGGGGTCAGTGCCTACAATGAGCAGTTCTTC
CDR3: CASSLSFGQGVSAYNEQFF

size: .
D: .
V: TRBV6-1
J: TRBJ1-1
DNA: TGTGCCAGCAGTCCCTTCCTTGGCAGGGACACTGAAGCTTTCTTT
CDR3: CASSPFLGRDTEAFF

size: once
D: .
V: TRBV4-1
J: TRBJ2-5
DNA: TGCGCCAGCAGCCGGCTCGGGGAAGAGACCCAGTACTTC
CDR3: CASSRLGEETQYF

size: .
D: .
V: TRBV6-2/TRBV6-3
J: TRBJ2-5
DNA: TGTGCCAGCAGTTCCGGGTCCCTCCGCTCCTTGGTCCAAGAGACCCAGTACTTC
CDR3: CASSSGSLRSLVQETQYF

size: .
D: TRBD1
V: TRBV5-1
J: TRBJ1-5
DNA: TGCGCCAGCAGCTGGACAGGGGAAAGCAATCAGCCCCAGCATTTT
CDR3: CASSWTGESNQPQHF

size: .
D: TRBD1
V: TRBV19
J: TRBJ2-1
DNA: TGTGCCACTAAGCAGGACAGGGGTAACAATGAGCAGTTCTTC
CDR3: CATKQDRGNNEQFF

size: few
D: .
V: TRBV11-2
J: TRBJ2-7
DNA: TGTGCCAGCAGCTTAGATCGGAGGGTTAGCTCCTACGAGCAGTACTTC
CDR3: CASSLDRRVSSYEQYF

size: .
D: .
V: TRBV6-5
J: TRBJ2-7
DNA: TGTGCCAGCAGTTACGGTCCCGAGACAGCATCCTACGAGCAGTACTTC
CDR3: CASSYGPETASYEQYF

size: .
D: .
V: TRBV6-5
J: TRBJ2-7
DNA: TGTGCCAGCAGCCGTAGTTACGAGCAGTACTTC
CDR3: CASSRSYEQYF

size: .
D: .
V: TRBV4-1
J: TRBJ2-3
DNA: TGCGCCAGCAGCCAAGTGGGTGGGCCTACGATGTATGCAGATACGCAGTATTTT
CDR3: CASSQVGGPTMYADTQYF

size: once
D: .
V: TRBV19
J: TRBJ1-3
DNA: TGTGCCAGTAGTGTCGGAGCATGGGAGACTGGAAACACCATATATTTT
CDR3: CASSVGAWETGNTIYF

size: .
D: TRBD1
V: TRBV2
J: TRBJ1-3
DNA: TGTGCCAGCAGCGGGGGACAGGAAGCTGGAAACACCATATATTTT
CDR3: CASSGGQEAGNTIYF

size: .
D: .
V: TRBV7-2
J: TRBJ1-2
DNA: TGTGCCAGCAGCTTTCGATTAGCTAACTATGGCTACACCTTC
CDR3: CASSFRLANYGYTF